Below are 26 T cell receptor beta chains sequenced from a single sample in a study of somatic mutations in cytotoxic T cells in rheumatoid arthritis. Data came from immunoSEQ multiplex PCR; TCRdb stores just in-frame clones and leaves some out. The data show some 35,000 clones, about four fifths seen once. Sequencing was carried out using CD8+ T cells sorted from blood. The source is a man aged 35 to 55 in good health.

The gene calls are TRBV19 and TRBJ2-3, with a weak D call TRBD1 (5 bases). The CDR3 contains 16 residues. Germline V gene lookup returns CDR1 LNHDA and CDR2 SQIVND (reference sequence). Trimming left V 0 bases short and J 0 bases short, with 10 bases between. CDR3 in amino acids: CASSIDRASSTDTQYF. The CDR3, as DNA: TGTGCCAGTAGTATAGACAGGGCTTCTAGCACAGATACGCAGTATTTT.

The rearrangement uses TRBV7-9 and TRBJ2-2, with no clear D. The CDR3 is made up of 11 amino acids. V lost 6 bases to trimming and J lost 3 bases, with 2 bases between them. CDR1 and CDR2 (germline): SEHNR, FQNEAQ (reference sequence). The DNA of the CDR3 is TGTGCCAGCAGAGACACCGGGGAGCTGTTTTTT. Amino acids: CASRDTGELFF.

This chain links TRBV2 with TRBJ1-2, with D tentatively TRBD1 (5 bases). Germline V lookup: CDR1 SNHLY, CDR2 FYNNEI. V lost 1 base, J lost 2 bases, and 14 bases lay in between. The CDR3 sequence is 16 residues long. CDR3 nucleotide sequence: TGTGCCAGCAGTGAAGTGCGGGGCACGGAAAACTATGGCTACACCTTC. This encodes CASSEVRGTENYGYTF.

V usage is TRBV7-3 and J usage is TRBJ2-7; D call uncertain. The CDR3 length is 13 residues. Germline CDR1 and CDR2: SGHTA and FQGTGA. Trimming stripped 5 bases from V and 4 bases from J, with 12 bases between. The CDR3 is CASSPHSGYEQYF. The CDR3 DNA reads TGTGCCAGCAGCCCACACAGTGGGTACGAGCAGTACTTC. The variable domain in full, completed from reference TRBV7-3 and TRBJ2-7, reads GAGVSQTPSNKVTEKGKYVELRCDPISGHTALYWYRQSLGQGPEFLIYFQGTGAADDSGLPNDRFFAVRPEGSVSTLKIQRTERGDSAVYLCASSPHSGYEQYFGPGTRLTVT.

The chain employs TRBV7-6 and TRBJ2-1, with D perhaps matching TRBD1 (5 bases). Trimming pared 2 bases from V and 7 bases from J, leaving 9 bases between. In germline, CDR1 is SGHVS, CDR2 FNYEAQ. The CDR3 length is 13 residues. CDR3 sequence: CASSLQGRNEQFF. The DNA for the CDR3 is TGTGCCAGCAGCTTACAGGGAAGAAATGAGCAGTTCTTC.

The V and J genes are TRBV28 and TRBJ1-2; a possible D gene is TRBD1 (5 bases). The V gene's germline CDR1 is MDHEN and CDR2 SYDVKM. V dropped 2 bases and J dropped 0 bases, with 13 bases sitting between them. The CDR3 loop spans 16 amino acids. The CDR3 DNA follows: TGTGCCAGCAGTTTACTGGCGCAGGGACCTAACTATGGCTACACCTTC. This sequence encodes CASSLLAQGPNYGYTF.

The rearrangement joins TRBV4-1 to TRBJ1-1, with D unresolved. Germline V CDR1 and CDR2: MGHRA, YSYEKL. The V gene lost 4 bases and the J gene lost 3 bases, with 15 bases spanning the gap. CDR3 length equals 15 residues. CDR3 DNA sequence: TGCGCCAGCAGCCCGTGGTTAGGGTTGGACACTGAAGCTTTCTTT. It is translated as CASSPWLGLDTEAFF.

This chain uses TRBV27 with TRBJ1-1, with D possibly TRBD1 on 6 matching bases. The V end was cut by 5 bases, the J end by 3 bases, with 13 bases between. CDR1 is MNHEY, CDR2 SMNVEV, per germline (reference sequence). The CDR3 runs to 14 residues. This chain's CDR3 is CASSLYGQHTEAFF. Written as DNA, the CDR3 is TGTGCCAGCAGTCTATACGGACAGCACACTGAAGCTTTCTTT.

J is TRBJ2-1 and V is TRBV19; D assignment may be TRBD1 or TRBD2 (6 bases each). CDR1 is LNHDA, CDR2 SQIVND, per germline (reference sequence). V shed 3 bases and J shed 6 bases, with 15 bases lying between them. CDR3 length: 15 amino acids. CDR3 amino acids: CASSILGGSGNEQFF. The CDR3 DNA reads as TGTGCCAGTAGTATTTTGGGGGGCTCAGGCAATGAGCAGTTCTTC.

The chain is built from TRBV29-1 and TRBJ1-1, with D uncertain. V was pared by 4 bases and J by 0 bases, with 3 bases between. Germline loops: CDR1 SQVTM, CDR2 ANQGSEA. This CDR3 contains 11 residues. CDR3 protein: CSVVMNTEAFF. In DNA, the CDR3 is TGCAGCGTTGTTATGAACACTGAAGCTTTCTTT.

J is TRBJ1-1 and V is TRBV4-1; TRBD1 matches at 7 bases. The V gene's germline CDR1 is MGHRA and CDR2 YSYEKL. V dropped 3 bases and J dropped 5; count of bases not matched to a gene: 3. The CDR3 is 13 residues long. The CDR3 nucleotides read TGCGCCAGCAGCCACGTACAGGGGACTGAAGCTTTCTTT. It translates to CASSHVQGTEAFF.

This chain uses TRBV27 with TRBJ2-7, with D possibly being TRBD1 (5 bases). Trimming removed 5 bases from V and 3 bases from J, with 8 bases in between. Germline CDR1 and CDR2: MNHEY and SMNVEV (reference sequence). The CDR3 is 12 amino acids. CDR3 loop: CASSPTGYEQYF. The CDR3 bases are TGTGCCAGCAGTCCTACAGGCTACGAGCAGTACTTC.

The chain recombines TRBV28 with TRBJ2-5, with 8 bases matching TRBD2. Trimming cost V 3 bases and J 5 bases; bases outside gene matches: 5. The germline CDR1 and CDR2 sequences are MDHEN and SYDVKM. This CDR3 region has 14 residues. Here the CDR3 DNA reads TGTGCCAGCAGTTTCGCGGGAGGAGAGGAGACCCAGTACTTC. Amino acid sequence: CASSFAGGEETQYF.

CDR3 DNA: TGTGCCAGCAGCGTAGCGGGGCAGGGCTGGGACGAGCAGTACTTC. Translated, it gives CASSVAGQGWDEQYF. The gene calls are TRBV9 and TRBJ2-7, with D possibly being TRBD1 or TRBD2 (5 bases each). Germline V gene lookup returns CDR1 SGDLS and CDR2 YYNGEE. V lost 0 bases, J lost 5 bases, and 15 bases lay in between. There are 15 residues in the CDR3. The full variable domain, its missing parts supplied by reference TRBV9 and TRBJ2-7, is DSGVTQTPKHLITATGQRVTLRCSPRSGDLSVYWYQQSLDQGLQFLIQYYNGEERAKGNILERFSAQQFPDLHSELNLSSLELGDSALYFCASSVAGQGWDEQYFGPGTRLTVT.

The chain links TRBV10-3 to TRBJ2-2, with 9 bases lining up with TRBD1. Germline lookup yields CDR1 ENHRY and CDR2 SYGVKD. Trimming removed 5 bases from V and 2 bases from J; junction bases left unmatched: 3. The CDR3 consists of 15 residues. CDR3 nucleotides: TGTGCCATCAGTCCGGGACAGGGCAACACCGGGGAGCTGTTTTTT. Its translation: CAISPGQGNTGELFF.

V usage is TRBV27 and J usage is TRBJ2-1; perhaps TRBD2 as D (5 bases). CDR3 size: 14 residues. The germline V gene has CDR1 MNHEY and CDR2 SMNVEV (reference sequence). V lost 6 bases and J lost 6, with 15 bases in between. Here the CDR3 reads CASRGELAPNEQFF. In nucleotides, the CDR3 is TGTGCCAGCAGGGGAGAGCTTGCCCCCAATGAGCAGTTCTTC.

The V and J genes are TRBV5-1 and TRBJ1-1, with 7 bases fitting TRBD1. Trimming removed 7 bases from V and 0 bases from J; junction bases left unmatched: 6. Germline V gene sequence: CDR1 SGHRS, CDR2 YFSETQ. The CDR3 length is 14 residues. CDR3 nucleotide sequence: TGCGCCAGCGCAGAAGGGGGCATGAACACTGAAGCTTTCTTT. As protein: CASAEGGMNTEAFF.

This clone was observed a handful of times. As DNA, the CDR3 is TGTGCCATCAGCCTAGGGGTTGGCAATCAGCCCCAGCATTTT. Its protein product is CAISLGVGNQPQHF. The chain joins TRBV10-3 to TRBJ1-5; D is possibly TRBD1 (5 bases). V was shortened by 6 bases and J by 2 bases, with 11 bases between the two germline ends. The CDR3 is made up of 14 amino acids. CDR1 ENHRY and CDR2 SYGVKD come from the germline V gene.

The CDR3 is CASSRGGVDEAFF. For the CDR3, the DNA is TGTGCCAGCAGCAGAGGGGGAGTGGATGAAGCTTTCTTT. The chain combines TRBV7-9 with TRBJ1-1, with D possibly TRBD1 on 6 matching bases. CDR3 size: 13 residues. V lost 5 bases and J 7 bases, leaving 14 bases between the germline ends. CDR1 SEHNR and CDR2 FQNEAQ come from the germline V gene (reference sequence).

The chain couples TRBV2 to TRBJ2-3; 11 nucleotides agree with TRBD2. J gave up 2 bases and V 2 bases, and 6 bases lay outside the gene matches. Germline V gene lookup returns CDR1 SNHLY and CDR2 FYNNEI. The CDR3 totals 17 residues. CDR3 residues: CASSETSGSVFTDTQYF. The CDR3 region has the DNA TGTGCCAGCAGTGAAACTAGCGGGAGCGTCTTCACAGATACGCAGTATTTT.

The V gene is TRBV6-4, the J gene TRBJ2-6; 8 positions match TRBD2. With V trimmed by 5 bases and J by 1 base, 7 bases remained unmatched. CDR1 is MRHNA and CDR2 is SNTAGT in the germline V gene. The CDR3 runs to 17 residues. The CDR3 reads CASSRTSWGSGANVLTF. CDR3 coding DNA: TGTGCCAGCAGTCGGACTAGCTGGGGGTCTGGGGCCAACGTCCTGACTTTC.

The chain carries TRBV5-4 and TRBJ2-1, with 11 bases that match TRBD2. Germline CDR1 and CDR2: SGHNT and YYREEE (reference sequence). This CDR3 region has 13 residues. J was trimmed by 6 bases and V by 4 bases; bases with no gene match: 0. The CDR3 DNA sequence: TGTGCCAGCAGCGGACTAGCGGGCAATGAGCAGTTCTTC. Encoded protein: CASSGLAGNEQFF.

The chain has TRBV2 and TRBJ1-4; perhaps TRBD1 as D (6 bases). The V and J ends lost 6 bases and 5 bases respectively, with 16 bases between them. CDR1 is SNHLY, CDR2 FYNNEI, per germline. The CDR3 runs to 15 residues. The CDR3 sequence: CASSLGQNTNEKLFF. In nucleotides, the CDR3 is TGTGCCAGCAGCCTCGGACAGAATACAAATGAAAAACTGTTTTTT. Looking up the rest from reference TRBV2 and TRBJ1-4 gives the full variable domain: EPEVTQTPSHQVTQMGQEVILRCVPISNHLYFYWYRQILGQKVEFLVSFYNNEISEKSEIFDDQFSVERPDGSNFTLKIRSTKLEDSAMYFCASSLGQNTNEKLFFGSGTQLSVL.

The table lists this clone with a few counts. This chain uses TRBV6-5 with TRBJ1-2; possible D gene TRBD1, 5 bases. CDR1 MNHEY and CDR2 SVGAGI come from the germline V gene. The V and J ends lost 5 bases and 4 bases respectively, with 11 bases between them. The CDR3 has 13 residues. Here the CDR3 reads CASSRGVGYGYTF. The CDR3 coding sequence is TGTGCCAGCAGTCGGGGGGTGGGCTATGGCTACACCTTC.

This chain links TRBV27 with TRBJ2-1; 13 nucleotides match TRBD2. After removal of 5 bases from V and 5 bases from J, the junction contained 3 bases not matched to a gene. The CDR3 runs 15 residues. Germline V gene lookup returns CDR1 MNHEY and CDR2 SMNVEV (reference sequence). The CDR3 sequence is CASSPTSGRHNEQFF. The CDR3 region has the DNA TGTGCCAGCAGTCCGACTAGCGGGAGGCACAATGAGCAGTTCTTC.

For the CDR3, the DNA is TGTGCCTGGGAAGTCGGCAGACACACTGAAGCTTTCTTT. Translating gives CAWEVGRHTEAFF. The V call is TRBV30, the J call TRBJ1-1; no reliable D call. This CDR3 contains 13 residues. Trimming shortened V by 5 bases and J by 3 bases, and 13 bases separated the two germline ends. The germline V gene encodes CDR1 GTSNPN and CDR2 SVGIG (reference sequence).